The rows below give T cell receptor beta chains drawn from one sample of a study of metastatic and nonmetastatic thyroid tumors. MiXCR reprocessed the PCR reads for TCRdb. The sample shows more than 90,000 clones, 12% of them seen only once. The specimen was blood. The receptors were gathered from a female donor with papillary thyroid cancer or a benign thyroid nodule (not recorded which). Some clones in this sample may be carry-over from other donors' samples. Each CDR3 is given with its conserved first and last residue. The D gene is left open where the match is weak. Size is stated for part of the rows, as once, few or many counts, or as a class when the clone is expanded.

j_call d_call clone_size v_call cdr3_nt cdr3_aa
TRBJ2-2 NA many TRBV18 TGTGCCAGCTCACCACGACAGGCCGAAGGGGAGCTGTTTTTT CASSPRQAEGELFF
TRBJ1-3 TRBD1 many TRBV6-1 TGTGCCAGCAGTGCGGGACAGAATTCTGGAAACACCATATATTTT CASSAGQNSGNTIYF
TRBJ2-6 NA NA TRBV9 TGTTCCAGCACCCGAAGCTCTGGGGCCAACGTCCTGACTTTC CSSTRSSGANVLTF
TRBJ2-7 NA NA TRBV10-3 TGTGCCATCAGTGCCGGACCAGCGGGTGGGTACGAGCAGTACTTC CAISAGPAGGYEQYF
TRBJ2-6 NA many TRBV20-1 TGCAGTGCTAGCCCATTTCCCGGGGCCAACGTCCTGACTTTC CSASPFPGANVLTF
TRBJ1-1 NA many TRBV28 TGTGCCAGCAGTTTAACAGGGTATGGGACTGAAGCTTTCTTT CASSLTGYGTEAFF
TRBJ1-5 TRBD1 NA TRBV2 TGTGCCAGCAGTCAGACAGGGGGCGGCAATCAGCCCCAGCATTTT CASSQTGGGNQPQHF
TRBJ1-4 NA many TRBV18 TGTGCCAGCTCACCACCGATGGCGAGTGAAAAACTGTTTTTT CASSPPMASEKLFF
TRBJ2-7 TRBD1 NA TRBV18 TGTGCCAGCTCACCAGGGGACAGGGTTTACGAGCAGTACTTC CASSPGDRVYEQYF
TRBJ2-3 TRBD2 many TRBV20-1 TGCAGTGCGGAGCTAGCGGGAGAAACAGATACGCAGTATTTT CSAELAGETDTQYF
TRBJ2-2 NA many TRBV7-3 TGTGCCAGCAGCACGCAGACTGCCCCCGGGGAGCTGTTTTTT CASSTQTAPGELFF
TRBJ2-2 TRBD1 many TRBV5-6 TGTGCCAGCAGCCCCCCGTGGAGAGGGGGCGGCACCGGGGAGCTGTTTTTT CASSPPWRGGGTGELFF
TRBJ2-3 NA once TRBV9 NA CANSVARGSTDTQCF
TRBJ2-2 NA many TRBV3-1 TGTGCCAGCAGCCCCGCCCTGACTAGAGCCGGGGAGCTGTTTTTT CASSPALTRAGELFF
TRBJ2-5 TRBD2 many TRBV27 TGTGCCAGCAGCCCCGGGACTAGCGGGCGAGAGACCCAGTACTTC CASSPGTSGRETQYF
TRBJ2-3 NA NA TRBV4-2 TGTGCCAGCAGCCAAGGTCAGCGGACAGATACGCAGTATTTT CASSQGQRTDTQYF
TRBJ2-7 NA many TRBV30 TGTGCCTGGAGTGTATCCAGTAACGAGCAGTACTTC CAWSVSSNEQYF
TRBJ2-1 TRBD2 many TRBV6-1 TGTGCCAGCAGACCAGGGATAGCGGGAGGTAGCGAGCAGTTCTTC CASRPGIAGGSEQFF
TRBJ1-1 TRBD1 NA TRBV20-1 TGCAGTGCTTTGGACAGGGTAGGGTTAGGGACTGAAGCTTTCTTT CSALDRVGLGTEAFF
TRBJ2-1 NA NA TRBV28 TGTGCCAGCAGGCCGACAAAGGCATCCTACTCCAATGAGCAGTTCTTC CASRPTKASYSNEQFF
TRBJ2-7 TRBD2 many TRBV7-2 TGTGCCAGCAGCTGGGGGGGACTAGCGGGCGACGAGCAGTACTTC CASSWGGLAGDEQYF
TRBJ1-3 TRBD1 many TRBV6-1 TGTGCCAGCAGTTTCGGGACAGCAAACCGAAACACCATATATTTT CASSFGTANRNTIYF
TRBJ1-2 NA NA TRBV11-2 TGTGCCAGCAGTGAAGGAGGACAGAGTTCTTTTAACTATGGCTACACCTTC CASSEGGQSSFNYGYTF
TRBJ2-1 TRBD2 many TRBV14 TGTGCCAGCAGCCCTCCCGGGACTAGGAACTACAATGAGCAGTTCTTC CASSPPGTRNYNEQFF
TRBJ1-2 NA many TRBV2 TGTGCCAGCAGTGCCGACAGCTATGGCTACACCTTC CASSADSYGYTF
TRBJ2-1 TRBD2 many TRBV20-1 TGCAGTGCTAGAGATCTGGGGGTCGCGGGGGCCTACAATGAGCAGTTCTTC CSARDLGVAGAYNEQFF